One sample yielded the 22 T cell receptor beta chains listed below, sequenced in a study of T cell responses to AZD1222 COVID-19 vaccine. Sequencing used immunoSEQ multiplex PCR; TCRdb keeps in-frame clones, though not all of them. The repertoire holds roughly 120,000 clones, with roughly 84% as singletons. The sample here was peripheral blood, taken on day 0 of AZD1222 vaccination. The source is an adult in good health.

The V and J genes are TRBV14 and TRBJ2-2; the match to TRBD1 covers 9 bases. The germline V gene encodes CDR1 SGHDN and CDR2 FVKESK. The CDR3 is 18 residues long. Unmatched junction bases numbered 12, after V lost 3 bases and J lost 4 bases. The CDR3 protein is CASSHIGGQGHVTGELFF. The DNA of the CDR3 is TGTGCCAGCAGCCACATAGGGGGACAGGGACATGTCACCGGGGAGCTGTTTTTT. Looking up the rest from reference TRBV14 and TRBJ2-2 gives the full variable domain: EAGVTQFPSHSVIEKGQTVTLRCDPISGHDNLYWYRRVMGKEIKFLLHFVKESKQDESGMPNNRFLAERTGGTYSTLKVQPAELEDSGVYFCASSHIGGQGHVTGELFFGEGSRLTVL.

The chain recombines TRBV9 with TRBJ1-5; D not resolved. The CDR3 loop spans 14 amino acids. Germline-derived CDR1 and CDR2 are SGDLS and YYNGEE. V dropped 2 bases and J dropped 1 base, with 7 bases sitting between them. This chain's CDR3 is CASSVGRSNQPQHF. The CDR3 DNA reads TGTGCCAGCAGCGTCGGCAGGAGCAATCAGCCCCAGCATTTT.

The CDR3 spells CATSTYRGSVGDEQFF. The CDR3 DNA sequence: TGTGCCACCAGCACCTACCGGGGGAGCGTTGGGGATGAGCAGTTCTTC. V gene TRBV15 combines with J gene TRBJ2-1, with D tentatively TRBD2 (6 bases). Germline loops: CDR1 LNHNV, CDR2 YYDKDF (reference sequence). With 4 bases removed from V and 8 bases from J, the gap between germline ends came to 21 bases. This CDR3 has 16 residues.

The gene calls are TRBV11-3 and TRBJ2-3, with 14 bases aligning to TRBD2. Trimming took 4 bases from V and 11 from J; bases not matched to a gene: 8. Germline V lookup: CDR1 SGHNT, CDR2 YENEEA. The CDR3 extends over 15 amino acids. The CDR3 reads CASSSGLAGGERQYF. CDR3 DNA: TGTGCCAGCAGCTCCGGACTAGCGGGGGGCGAGAGGCAGTATTTT.

V usage is TRBV7-9 and J usage is TRBJ2-6; unclear D gene. In germline, CDR1 is SEHNR, CDR2 FQNEAQ (reference sequence). Deletions cut 5 bases from V and 2 bases from J, with 13 bases between. CDR3 length: 16 residues. DNA of the CDR3: TGTGCCAGCAGCGACACTTCTCCGACTGGGGCCAACGTCCTGACTTTC. Translating gives CASSDTSPTGANVLTF.

The chain combines TRBV19 with TRBJ1-1; D gene unclear. The length of the CDR3 is 14 residues. Germline V CDR1 and CDR2: LNHDA, SQIVND (reference sequence). V gave up 3 bases and J gave up 0 bases, with 8 bases separating them. CDR3 region: CASSIVGLNTEAFF. The DNA of the CDR3 is TGTGCCAGTAGTATTGTAGGGCTGAACACTGAAGCTTTCTTT. The whole variable domain, remainder taken from reference TRBV19 and TRBJ1-1, is DGGITQSPKYLFRKEGQNVTLSCEQNLNHDAMYWYRQDPGQGLRLIYYSQIVNDFQKGDIAEGYSVSREKKESFPLTVTSAQKNPTAFYLCASSIVGLNTEAFFGQGTRLTVV.

The V and J genes are TRBV19 and TRBJ2-3; 10 positions match TRBD2. Germline assignment: CDR1 LNHDA and CDR2 SQIVND (reference sequence). The junction had 10 bases not matched to a gene; V was cut back by 5 bases and J by 5 bases. This CDR3 spans 16 amino acids. The CDR3 loop is CASSFLAGAKQDTQYF. For the CDR3, the DNA is TGTGCCAGTAGTTTCCTAGCGGGAGCTAAGCAAGATACGCAGTATTTT.

J is TRBJ2-6 and V is TRBV5-4; no clear D. Trimming left V 1 base short and J 0 bases short, with 5 bases between. CDR1 SGHNT and CDR2 YYREEE come from the germline V gene (reference sequence). The CDR3 loop spans 15 amino acids. The CDR3 DNA is TGTGCCAGCAGCTTGTGGGGCTCTGGGGCCAACGTCCTGACTTTC. The encoded protein is CASSLWGSGANVLTF.

The gene calls are TRBV11-2 and TRBJ2-3, with 9 bases lining up with TRBD1. The CDR3 spans 16 residues. V gave up 8 bases and J gave up 4 bases; unmatched junction bases: 13. Per the germline V gene, CDR1 is SGHAT and CDR2 is FQNNGV. The CDR3 nucleotides read TGTGCCAGCGAGGGACAGGGCGTTTCTGGGGCAGATACGCAGTATTTT. This sequence encodes CASEGQGVSGADTQYF.

This rearrangement joins TRBV5-8 to TRBJ2-7; TRBD2 is a possible D gene (5 bases). With 3 bases removed from V and 3 bases from J, the gap between germline ends came to 16 bases. Germline loops: CDR1 SGHTS, CDR2 YDEGEE. The CDR3 runs to 15 residues. CDR3 in DNA: TGTGCCAGCAGCTCCAGGACTTTCCCGAACTACGAGCAGTACTTC. This codes for CASSSRTFPNYEQYF.

The chain has TRBV5-1 and TRBJ2-2; D call uncertain. CDR1 and CDR2 (germline): SGHRS, YFSETQ. CDR3 length: 16 residues. Trimming cost V 4 bases and J 0 bases, with 13 bases left between them. DNA of the CDR3: TGCGCCAGCAGCCAAGGTGTGACGGCGAACACCGGGGAGCTGTTTTTT. It is translated as CASSQGVTANTGELFF.

The chain links TRBV28 to TRBJ1-5; D uncertain. V gave up 2 bases and J gave up 0 bases, with 5 bases separating them. The CDR3 runs 14 residues. Germline V CDR1 and CDR2: MDHEN, SYDVKM. The CDR3 spells CASSLPYSNQPQHF. CDR3 nucleotides: TGTGCCAGCAGTTTACCTTATAGCAATCAGCCCCAGCATTTT.

The V gene is TRBV15, the J gene TRBJ1-1; D may be TRBD1 (5 bases). V was cut by 3 bases and J by 5 bases, with 10 bases left in between. The CDR3 length is 13 residues. Germline CDR1 and CDR2: LNHNV and YYDKDF (reference sequence). The CDR3 region is CATSRAWGTEAFF. CDR3 DNA: TGTGCCACCAGCAGGGCATGGGGGACTGAAGCTTTCTTT. Looking up the rest from reference TRBV15 and TRBJ1-1 gives the full variable domain: DAMVIQNPRYQVTQFGKPVTLSCSQTLNHNVMYWYQQKSSQAPKLLFHYYDKDFNNEADTPDNFQSRRPNTSFCFLDIRSPGLGDTAMYLCATSRAWGTEAFFGQGTRLTVV.

This chain links TRBV2 with TRBJ2-7; 10 bases are shared with TRBD1. V lost 4 bases, J lost 8 bases, and 11 bases stayed unmatched. The CDR3 runs 15 residues. Per the germline V gene, CDR1 is SNHLY and CDR2 is FYNNEI. CDR3 DNA sequence: TGTGCCAGCAGTGCGGACAGGGGGGTCTCTACGAAGCAGTACTTC. Translated, it gives CASSADRGVSTKQYF.

The chain carries TRBV7-2 and TRBJ1-4; a possible D gene is TRBD1 (5 bases). Trimming cost V 1 base and J 8 bases, with 14 bases left between them. The CDR3 runs 15 residues. Germline V lookup: CDR1 SGHTA, CDR2 FQGNSA. In nucleotides, the CDR3 is TGTGCCAGCAGCTTAGGCCGTCTCCCAGGGGAAAAACTGTTTTTT. This encodes CASSLGRLPGEKLFF.

This chain connects TRBV7-9 to TRBJ1-1, with D possibly TRBD1 on 5 matching bases. Trimming removed 3 bases from V and 8 bases from J, with 10 bases in between. Germline loops: CDR1 SEHNR, CDR2 FQNEAQ (reference sequence). CDR3 size: 12 residues. CDR3 sequence reads: CASSFSSGEAFF. As DNA, the CDR3 is TGTGCCAGCAGCTTTTCATCAGGGGAAGCTTTCTTT.

The chain carries TRBV12-3 or TRBV12-4 and TRBJ2-7; D tentatively fits TRBD1 or TRBD2 (5 bases each). The CDR3 is 13 amino acids. Trimming stripped 6 bases from V and 3 bases from J, with 12 bases between. DNA of the CDR3: TGTGCCAGCAGCCGAGGGACCCTCTACGAGCAGTACTTC. It codes for CASSRGTLYEQYF.

The chain couples TRBV28 to TRBJ2-2, with 9 bases that match TRBD2. V dropped 6 bases and J dropped 6; count of bases not matched to a gene: 5. Germline loops: CDR1 MDHEN, CDR2 SYDVKM. The CDR3 loop spans 14 amino acids. The CDR3 region is CASRIAGGSGELFF. The CDR3, as DNA: TGTGCCAGCAGGATCGCGGGGGGGTCCGGGGAGCTGTTTTTT.

Worth noting for this clone: The sample holds other DNA sequences that translate to the same CDR3. This chain joins TRBV6-1 and TRBJ1-1; tentatively, D is TRBD1 (5 bases). V dropped 3 bases and J dropped 0 bases, with 5 bases sitting between them. The CDR3 extends over 13 amino acids. Germline V gene lookup returns CDR1 MNHNS and CDR2 SASEGT. As DNA, the CDR3 is TGTGCCAGCAGTGAGGGACTGAACACTGAAGCTTTCTTT. Translating it yields CASSEGLNTEAFF.

The genes are TRBV28 and TRBJ1-4, with D possibly being TRBD1 (5 bases). The V gene lost 8 bases and the J gene lost 3 bases, with 10 bases spanning the gap. The CDR3 has 13 residues. Looked up from germline, CDR1 is MDHEN and CDR2 is SYDVKM. This chain's CDR3 is CASGGDSNEKLFF. The CDR3 nucleotides read TGTGCCAGCGGGGGAGACTCTAATGAAAAACTGTTTTTT.

J is TRBJ2-7 and V is TRBV19, with D perhaps TRBD1 (6 bases). V lost 8 bases and J lost 3, with 11 bases in between. Germline CDR1 is LNHDA and CDR2 is SQIVND (reference sequence). The CDR3 covers 12 residues. The CDR3 here is CASGRGGYEQYF. In DNA form, the CDR3 reads TGTGCCAGTGGAAGAGGGGGCTACGAGCAGTACTTC. The variable domain in full, with the rest retrieved from reference TRBV19 and TRBJ2-7, is DGGITQSPKYLFRKEGQNVTLSCEQNLNHDAMYWYRQDPGQGLRLIYYSQIVNDFQKGDIAEGYSVSREKKESFPLTVTSAQKNPTAFYLCASGRGGYEQYFGPGTRLTVT.

The chain uses TRBV6-5 and TRBJ1-1; 9 nucleotides line up with TRBD1. The CDR3 is made up of 15 amino acids. Germline values: CDR1 MNHEY, CDR2 SVGAGI. Unmatched junction bases numbered 5, after V lost 1 base and J lost 5 bases. DNA of the CDR3: TGTGCCAGCAGTTACTTCGGACAGGGGATAACTGAAGCTTTCTTT. Its protein is CASSYFGQGITEAFF.